Listed below are T cell receptor beta chains from one sample, sequenced in a study of patients and donors after allogeneic stem cell transplantation. TCRdb re-called the RT-PCR reads through MiXCR, storing one row per CDR3 protein. Among hundreds of thousands of distinct CDR3 sequences, approximately 16% were seen once, and the ten largest hold less than 8.5%. Sequenced material: blood, either unsorted or a sorted T cell fraction (not recorded which). These receptors were obtained from a human donor who was either an allogeneic HSCT recipient or a stem cell or donor lymphocyte infusion donor (not recorded which). It is not recorded whose cells these are; they may come from a transplant donor. CDR3s include the opening cysteine and the closing phenylalanine or tryptophan. The D gene is left open where the match is weak. Only part of the rows carry a size: once, few, many, or a class if the clone is expanded.

v_gene: TRBV12-3/TRBV12-4
j_gene: TRBJ1-1
d_gene: TRBD1
abundance: few
CDR3nt: TGTGCCAGCAGTCCTGGGACAGGGGGAAGAACTGAAGCTTTCTTT
CDR3aa: CASSPGTGGRTEAFF

v_gene: TRBV3-1
j_gene: TRBJ2-2
d_gene: .
abundance: .
CDR3nt: TGTGCCAAGCCCCGGAGAACCGGGGAGCTGTTTTTT
CDR3aa: CAKPRRTGELFF

v_gene: TRBV7-9
j_gene: TRBJ2-7
d_gene: TRBD1
abundance: .
CDR3nt: TGTGCCAGCAGCCCGGGGACAGTGGGCGAGCAGTACTTC
CDR3aa: CASSPGTVGEQYF

v_gene: TRBV7-2
j_gene: TRBJ2-1
d_gene: TRBD1
abundance: .
CDR3nt: TGTGCCAGCATTGGGACAGGGGGCTCCCATGAGCAGTTCTTC
CDR3aa: CASIGTGGSHEQFF

v_gene: TRBV25-1
j_gene: TRBJ2-1
d_gene: TRBD2
abundance: few
CDR3nt: TGTGCCAGCAGTGAATATTTCGGACTAGCGGGAGGGCCGAACAATGAGCAGTTCTTC
CDR3aa: CASSEYFGLAGGPNNEQFF

v_gene: TRBV30
j_gene: TRBJ2-3
d_gene: TRBD1
abundance: few
CDR3nt: TGTGCCTGGAACCCAGGGGGTCCCACAGATACGCAGTATTTT
CDR3aa: CAWNPGGPTDTQYF

v_gene: TRBV12-3/TRBV12-4
j_gene: TRBJ2-2
d_gene: .
abundance: .
CDR3nt: TGTGCCAGCAGTTTAAGTCTAGAAAACACCGGGGAGCTGTTTTTT
CDR3aa: CASSLSLENTGELFF

v_gene: TRBV12-3/TRBV12-4
j_gene: TRBJ1-3
d_gene: .
abundance: few
CDR3nt: TGTGCCAGCACCGGCCAGGGAAACACCATATATTTT
CDR3aa: CASTGQGNTIYF

v_gene: TRBV7-9
j_gene: TRBJ2-1
d_gene: .
abundance: many
CDR3nt: TGTGCCAGCAAAAGGTTAGCGGCCGACAATGAGCAGTTCTTC
CDR3aa: CASKRLAADNEQFF

v_gene: TRBV7-2
j_gene: TRBJ2-4
d_gene: TRBD2
abundance: once
CDR3nt: TGTGCCAGCAGCCCCCGGGGGGGCGGGAACATTCAGTACTTC
CDR3aa: CASSPRGGGNIQYF

v_gene: TRBV9
j_gene: TRBJ2-2
d_gene: .
abundance: few
CDR3nt: TGTGCCAGCAGCGTAGAGAGAAGCGGGGAGCTGTTTTTT
CDR3aa: CASSVERSGELFF

v_gene: TRBV3-1
j_gene: TRBJ2-3
d_gene: .
abundance: few
CDR3nt: TGTGCCAGCAGCCAAGGGACTAGCACAGATACGCAGTATTTT
CDR3aa: CASSQGTSTDTQYF

v_gene: TRBV19
j_gene: TRBJ2-7
d_gene: .
abundance: .
CDR3nt: TGTGCCAGTAGTATACAAACGGTACCATACGAGCAGTACTTC
CDR3aa: CASSIQTVPYEQYF

v_gene: TRBV12-3/TRBV12-4
j_gene: TRBJ2-7
d_gene: .
abundance: many
CDR3nt: TGTGCCAGCAGTCGCCCGGGACGAAATACCGAGCAGTACTTC
CDR3aa: CASSRPGRNTEQYF

v_gene: TRBV5-1
j_gene: TRBJ2-7
d_gene: .
abundance: many
CDR3nt: TGCGCCAGCAGCGCCGGGATAGACTACGAGCAGTACTTC
CDR3aa: CASSAGIDYEQYF

v_gene: TRBV20-1
j_gene: TRBJ2-1
d_gene: TRBD2
abundance: .
CDR3nt: TGCAGTGCTAGTTGGGGACTAGCGGAAAATGAGCAGTTCTTC
CDR3aa: CSASWGLAENEQFF

v_gene: TRBV9
j_gene: TRBJ2-3
d_gene: TRBD2
abundance: .
CDR3nt: TGTGCCAGCAGCGCTGATCTAGGACGCGGGGGGGATATCACGCAGTATTTT
CDR3aa: CASSADLGRGGDITQYF

v_gene: TRBV5-1
j_gene: TRBJ2-3
d_gene: .
abundance: .
CDR3nt: TGCGCCAGCAGCGAGGGTGGAGATACGCAGTATTTT
CDR3aa: CASSEGGDTQYF

v_gene: TRBV2
j_gene: TRBJ1-1
d_gene: .
abundance: few
CDR3nt: TGTGCCAGCAGGAGGGCGGGGGCAATCGCTGAAGCTTTCTTT
CDR3aa: CASRRAGAIAEAFF

v_gene: TRBV2
j_gene: TRBJ1-2
d_gene: .
abundance: few
CDR3nt: TGTGCCAGCAGTGAAAGGCGGCAGGCGAATGGCTACACCTTC
CDR3aa: CASSERRQANGYTF

v_gene: TRBV5-1
j_gene: TRBJ2-5
d_gene: TRBD2
abundance: few
CDR3nt: TGCGCCAGCAGCCCTGGACTAGCGGGGGGGCCGACTAGACAAGAGACCCAGTACTTC
CDR3aa: CASSPGLAGGPTRQETQYF

v_gene: TRBV21-1
j_gene: TRBJ1-5
d_gene: .
abundance: .
CDR3nt: TGTGCCAGCACCATTCGGGCCGGGGGGAGCAATCAGCCCCAGCATTTT
CDR3aa: CASTIRAGGSNQPQHF

v_gene: TRBV12-3/TRBV12-4
j_gene: TRBJ2-3
d_gene: TRBD2
abundance: .
CDR3nt: TGTGCCAGCAGTTTATGGGCTAGCGGGAGTGCGCAGTATTTT
CDR3aa: CASSLWASGSAQYF

v_gene: TRBV4-3
j_gene: TRBJ1-2
d_gene: TRBD1
abundance: .
CDR3nt: TGCGCCAGCAGCCAAGGGGCGACAGGGGGGCATGGCTACACCTTC
CDR3aa: CASSQGATGGHGYTF

v_gene: TRBV6-4
j_gene: TRBJ2-1
d_gene: .
abundance: .
CDR3nt: TGTGCCAGCAGTGAGGGCTTGGGCCTCGGGCAGTTCTTC
CDR3aa: CASSEGLGLGQFF

v_gene: TRBV11-2
j_gene: TRBJ2-7
d_gene: TRBD2
abundance: many
CDR3nt: TGTGCCAGCAGCTCGGGACTAGCGGGTTCCTACGAGCAGTACTTC
CDR3aa: CASSSGLAGSYEQYF

v_gene: TRBV27
j_gene: TRBJ1-4
d_gene: .
abundance: .
CDR3nt: TGTGCCAGCAGTCCGGGGACCCGCCCGGGGGAAAAACTGTTTTTT
CDR3aa: CASSPGTRPGEKLFF

v_gene: TRBV11-1
j_gene: TRBJ1-2
d_gene: .
abundance: few
CDR3nt: TGTGCCAGCAGCTTAGTCTCCTCGGCAGGGCTTTATAACTATGGCTACACCTTC
CDR3aa: CASSLVSSAGLYNYGYTF

v_gene: TRBV5-1
j_gene: TRBJ2-1
d_gene: .
abundance: few
CDR3nt: TGCGCCAGCAGCCTACATCCTAGGCTGAGTGGAGGGCCCCCCACCTACAATGAGCAGTTCTTC
CDR3aa: CASSLHPRLSGGPPTYNEQFF

v_gene: TRBV10-3
j_gene: TRBJ2-7
d_gene: .
abundance: .
CDR3nt: TGTGCCATCAGTGAGTCGGATGGGGGACCGGGGCAGTACTTC
CDR3aa: CAISESDGGPGQYF

v_gene: TRBV5-1
j_gene: TRBJ1-1
d_gene: .
abundance: many
CDR3nt: TGCGCCAGCAGCTTGGAACCCAGCACTGAAGCTTTCTTT
CDR3aa: CASSLEPSTEAFF

v_gene: TRBV19
j_gene: TRBJ1-5
d_gene: TRBD1
abundance: .
CDR3nt: TGTGCCAGTAGGTCCGGGACAGGGAGGGATCAGCCCCAGCATTTT
CDR3aa: CASRSGTGRDQPQHF

v_gene: TRBV5-4
j_gene: TRBJ2-4
d_gene: .
abundance: .
CDR3nt: TGTGCCAGCAGCAAGTGGTATCCCCCAAACATTCAGTACTTC
CDR3aa: CASSKWYPPNIQYF

v_gene: TRBV12-3/TRBV12-4
j_gene: TRBJ2-1
d_gene: TRBD2
abundance: .
CDR3nt: TGTGCCAGCAGTTTATCGGCTAGCGGGAGGAATGAGCAGTTCTTC
CDR3aa: CASSLSASGRNEQFF

v_gene: TRBV9
j_gene: TRBJ1-1
d_gene: .
abundance: .
CDR3nt: TGTGCCAGCAGCGGGGGAATGGGGAACACTGAAGCTTTCTTT
CDR3aa: CASSGGMGNTEAFF

v_gene: TRBV27
j_gene: TRBJ1-2
d_gene: .
abundance: .
CDR3nt: TGTGCCAGCCGGGGGAATGGCTACACCTTC
CDR3aa: CASRGNGYTF